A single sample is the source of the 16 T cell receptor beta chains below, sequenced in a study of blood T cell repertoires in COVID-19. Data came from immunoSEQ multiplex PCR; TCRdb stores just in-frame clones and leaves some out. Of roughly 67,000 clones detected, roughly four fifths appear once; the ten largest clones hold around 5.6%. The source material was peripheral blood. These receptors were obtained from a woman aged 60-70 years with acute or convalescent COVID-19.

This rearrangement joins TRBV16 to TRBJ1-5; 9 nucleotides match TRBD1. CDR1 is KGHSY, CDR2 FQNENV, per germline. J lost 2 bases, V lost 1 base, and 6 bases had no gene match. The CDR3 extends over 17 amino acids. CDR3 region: CASSQFTGGIGNQPQHF. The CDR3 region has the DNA TGTGCCAGCAGCCAATTTACAGGGGGCATAGGCAATCAGCCCCAGCATTTT. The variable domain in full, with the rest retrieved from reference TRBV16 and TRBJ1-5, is GEEVAQTPKHLVRGEGQKAKLYCAPIKGHSYVFWYQQVLKNEFKFLISFQNENVFDETGMPKERFSAKCLPNSPCSLEIQATKLEDSAVYFCASSQFTGGIGNQPQHFGDGTRLSIL.

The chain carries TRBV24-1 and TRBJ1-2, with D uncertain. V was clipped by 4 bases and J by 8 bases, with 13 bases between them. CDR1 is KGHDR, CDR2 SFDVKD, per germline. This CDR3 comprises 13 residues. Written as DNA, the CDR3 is TGTGCCACCAGTGACCCCCTTTCAGGCGGCTACACCTTC. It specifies CATSDPLSGGYTF.

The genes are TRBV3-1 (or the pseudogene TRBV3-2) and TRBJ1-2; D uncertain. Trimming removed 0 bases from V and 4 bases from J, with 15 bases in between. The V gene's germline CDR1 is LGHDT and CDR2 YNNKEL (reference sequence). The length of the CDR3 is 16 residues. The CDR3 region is CASSQDSPRGGYGYTF. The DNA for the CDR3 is TGTGCCAGCAGCCAAGATTCCCCTCGGGGAGGCTATGGCTACACCTTC.

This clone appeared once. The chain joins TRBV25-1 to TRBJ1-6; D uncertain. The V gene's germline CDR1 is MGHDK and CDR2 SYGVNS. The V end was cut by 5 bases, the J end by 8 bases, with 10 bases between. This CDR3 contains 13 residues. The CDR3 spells CASSKISDSPLHF. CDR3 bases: TGTGCCAGCAGTAAGATCAGTGATTCACCCCTCCACTTT.

The CDR3 coding sequence is TGTGCCAGCAGCCAAGGGGAGGCAGGGCATAGGAAGGCTTTCTTT. Translation: CASSQGEAGHRKAFF. The V gene is TRBV3-1 (or the pseudogene TRBV3-2), the J gene TRBJ1-1; possibly TRBD1 for D (5 bases). Trimming stripped 1 base from V and 11 bases from J, with 20 bases between. The CDR3 is 15 residues long. Looked up from germline, CDR1 is LGHDT and CDR2 is YNNKEL (reference sequence).

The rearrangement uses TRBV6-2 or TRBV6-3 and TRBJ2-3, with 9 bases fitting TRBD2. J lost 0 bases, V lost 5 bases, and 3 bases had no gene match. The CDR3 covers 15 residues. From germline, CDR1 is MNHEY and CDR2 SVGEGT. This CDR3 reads CASSDSGGSTDTQYF. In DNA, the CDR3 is TGTGCCAGCAGTGATAGCGGGGGAAGCACAGATACGCAGTATTTT.

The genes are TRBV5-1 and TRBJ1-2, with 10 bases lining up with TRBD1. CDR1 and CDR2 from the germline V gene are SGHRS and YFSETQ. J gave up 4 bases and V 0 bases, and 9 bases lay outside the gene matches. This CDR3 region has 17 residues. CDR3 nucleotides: TGCGCCAGCAGCTTGGCCATTGGACAGGGGGGTGGCTATGGCTACACCTTC. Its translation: CASSLAIGQGGGYGYTF.

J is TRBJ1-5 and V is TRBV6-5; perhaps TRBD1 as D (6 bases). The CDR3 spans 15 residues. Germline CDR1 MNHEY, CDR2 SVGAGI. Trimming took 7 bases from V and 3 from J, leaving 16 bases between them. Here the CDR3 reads CASKTSGGANQPQHF. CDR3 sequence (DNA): TGTGCCAGCAAAACAAGTGGGGGGGCCAATCAGCCCCAGCATTTT.

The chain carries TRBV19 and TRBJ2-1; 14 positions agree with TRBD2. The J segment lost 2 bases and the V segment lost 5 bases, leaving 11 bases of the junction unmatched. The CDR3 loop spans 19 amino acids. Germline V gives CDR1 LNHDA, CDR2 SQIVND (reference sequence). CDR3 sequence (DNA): TGTGCCAGTAGTGAAGGACTAGCGGGGGGCCGCTTTCCCTACAATGAGCAGTTCTTC. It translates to CASSEGLAGGRFPYNEQFF. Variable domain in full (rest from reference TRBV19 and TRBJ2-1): DGGITQSPKYLFRKEGQNVTLSCEQNLNHDAMYWYRQDPGQGLRLIYYSQIVNDFQKGDIAEGYSVSREKKESFPLTVTSAQKNPTAFYLCASSEGLAGGRFPYNEQFFGPGTRLTVL.

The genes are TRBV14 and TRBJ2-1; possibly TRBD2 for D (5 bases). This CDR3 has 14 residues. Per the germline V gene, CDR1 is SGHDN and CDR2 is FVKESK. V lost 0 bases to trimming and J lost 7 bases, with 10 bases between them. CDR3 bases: TGTGCCAGCAGCCAAGATGGACTCCGGAATGAGCAGTTCTTC. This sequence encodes CASSQDGLRNEQFF.

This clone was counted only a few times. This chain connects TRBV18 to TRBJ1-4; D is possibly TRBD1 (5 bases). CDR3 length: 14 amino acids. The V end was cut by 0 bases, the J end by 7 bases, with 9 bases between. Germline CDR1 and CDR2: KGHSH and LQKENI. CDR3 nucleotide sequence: TGTGCCAGCTCACCACCTGGGGCTCCTGAAAAACTGTTTTTT. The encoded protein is CASSPPGAPEKLFF.

The CDR3 DNA reads as TGTGCCAGCAGCCCGACAGGGGGAGTGGGCTATGGCTACACCTTC. Its translation: CASSPTGGVGYGYTF. The chain joins TRBV9 to TRBJ1-2, with 9 bases matching TRBD1. Germline CDR1 and CDR2: SGDLS and YYNGEE. The CDR3 is made up of 15 amino acids. V trimming: 4 bases; J trimming: 4 bases; junction bases outside the gene matches: 8.

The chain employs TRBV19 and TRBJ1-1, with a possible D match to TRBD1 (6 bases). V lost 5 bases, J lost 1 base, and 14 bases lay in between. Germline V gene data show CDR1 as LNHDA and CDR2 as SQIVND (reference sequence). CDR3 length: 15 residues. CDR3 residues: CASSEYRVGNTEAFF. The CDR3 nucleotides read TGTGCCAGTAGTGAATACAGGGTGGGGAACACTGAAGCTTTCTTT.

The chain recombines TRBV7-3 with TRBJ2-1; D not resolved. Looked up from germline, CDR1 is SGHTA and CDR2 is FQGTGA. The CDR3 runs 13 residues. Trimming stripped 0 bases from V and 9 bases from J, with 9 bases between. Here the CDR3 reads CASSLTFRSEQFF. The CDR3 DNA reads TGTGCCAGCAGCTTAACCTTTAGAAGTGAGCAGTTCTTC.

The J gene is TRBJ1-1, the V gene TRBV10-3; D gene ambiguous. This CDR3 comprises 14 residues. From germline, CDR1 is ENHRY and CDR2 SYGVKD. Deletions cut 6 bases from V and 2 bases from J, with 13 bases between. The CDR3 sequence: CAISRGTDNTEAFF. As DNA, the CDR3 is TGTGCCATCAGCCGGGGAACGGACAACACTGAAGCTTTCTTT.

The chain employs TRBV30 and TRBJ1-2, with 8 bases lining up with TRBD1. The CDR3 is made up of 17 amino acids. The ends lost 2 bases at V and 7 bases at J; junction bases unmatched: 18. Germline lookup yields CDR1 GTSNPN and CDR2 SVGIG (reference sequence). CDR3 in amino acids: CAWSRGPRTGKGGGYTF. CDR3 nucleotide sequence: TGTGCCTGGAGTAGAGGACCTCGGACAGGGAAAGGGGGTGGCTACACCTTC. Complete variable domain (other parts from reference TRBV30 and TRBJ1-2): SQTIHQWPATLVQPVGSPLSLECTVEGTSNPNLYWYRQAAGRGLQLLFYSVGIGQISSEVPQNLSASRPQDRQFILSSKKLLLSDSGFYLCAWSRGPRTGKGGGYTFGSGTRLTVV.